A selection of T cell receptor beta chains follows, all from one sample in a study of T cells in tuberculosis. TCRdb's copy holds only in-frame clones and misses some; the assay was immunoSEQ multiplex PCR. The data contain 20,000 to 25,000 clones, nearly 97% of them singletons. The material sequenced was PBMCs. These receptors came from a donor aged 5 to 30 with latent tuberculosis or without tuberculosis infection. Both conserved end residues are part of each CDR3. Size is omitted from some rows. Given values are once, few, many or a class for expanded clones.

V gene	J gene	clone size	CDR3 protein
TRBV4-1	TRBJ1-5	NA	CASSQDQGVVNQPQHF
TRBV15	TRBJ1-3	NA	CATSNDRVSGNTIYF
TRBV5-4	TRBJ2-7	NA	CASSTTGGPYEQYF
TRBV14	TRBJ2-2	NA	CASSQETGFGTGELFF
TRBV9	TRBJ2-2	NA	CASSGRGQLVTGELFF
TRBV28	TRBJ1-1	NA	CASRPTGGTEAFF
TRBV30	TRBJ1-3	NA	CAWSVHGQGLGNTIYF
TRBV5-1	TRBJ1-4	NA	CASSLGQGINEKLFF
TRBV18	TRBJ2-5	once	CASSPPAGTRETQYF
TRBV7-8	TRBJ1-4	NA	CASSRTPQGPRGVREKLFF
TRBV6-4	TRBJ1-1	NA	CASRDRTNTEAFF
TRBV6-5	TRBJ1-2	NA	CASRGGNYGYTF
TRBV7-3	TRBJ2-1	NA	CASSLTGLATEQFF
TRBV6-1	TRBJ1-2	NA	CASSERPRAEGYGYTF
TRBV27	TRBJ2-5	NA	CASSSTRATKLQETQYF
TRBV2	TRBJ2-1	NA	CASRWSVVRDNEQFF
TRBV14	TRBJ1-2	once	CASSRTGWGYGYTF
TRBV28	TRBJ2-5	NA	CASSERGTDQETQYF
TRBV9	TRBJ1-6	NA	CASSSRESEPLHF
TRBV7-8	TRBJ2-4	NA	CASSPTQGWTKNIQYF
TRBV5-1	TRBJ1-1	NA	CASSVRGYQGDTEAFF
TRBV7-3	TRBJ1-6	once	CASSLVTDSPLHF
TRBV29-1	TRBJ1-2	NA	CSALGTGGDYGYTF
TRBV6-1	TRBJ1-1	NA	CANKKGPTMNTEAFF
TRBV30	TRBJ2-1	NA	CAWSAWTGPYNEQFF
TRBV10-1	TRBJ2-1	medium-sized	CASSLGQGNEQFF
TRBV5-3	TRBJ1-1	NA	CARSMGHRNTEAFF
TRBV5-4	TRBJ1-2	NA	CASSPIRGGYTF
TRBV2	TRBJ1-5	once	CASSGGDRVVGQPQHF
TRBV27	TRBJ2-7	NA	CASSLVTGGNEQYF
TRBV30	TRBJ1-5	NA	CAWRRRENQPQHF
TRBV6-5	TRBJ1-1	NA	CASRPDRDTEAFF
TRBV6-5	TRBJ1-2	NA	CASSRQGALGYTF
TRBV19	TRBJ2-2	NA	CASDRGRWSTGELFF
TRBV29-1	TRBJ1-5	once	CSVDGGWNQPQHF
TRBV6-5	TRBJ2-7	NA	CASSRGQQLYEQYF
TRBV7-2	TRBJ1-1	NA	CASSLAPIPGARTEAFF
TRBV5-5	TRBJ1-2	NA	CASSSITGNGYTF
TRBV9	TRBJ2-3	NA	CASSPRQVGATDTQYF
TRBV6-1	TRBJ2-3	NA	CASSEWGTGATDTQYF
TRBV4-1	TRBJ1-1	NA	CASSQELSGNTEAFF
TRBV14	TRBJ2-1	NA	CASSQFSGGGSIEQFF
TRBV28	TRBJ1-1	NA	CASSLRDRAGTEAFF
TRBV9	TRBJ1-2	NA	CASSVAPGPGGYGHTF
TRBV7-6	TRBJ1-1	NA	CASSPPVNTEAFF
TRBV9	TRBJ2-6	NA	CASSVGGGVSGANVLTF
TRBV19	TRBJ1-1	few	CASSMGHLNTEAFF
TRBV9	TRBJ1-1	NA	CASSHSSGVMNTEAFF
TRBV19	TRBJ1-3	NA	CASSIGPRDSGNTIYF
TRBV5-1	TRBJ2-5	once	CASSLGSAGGLAVQYF
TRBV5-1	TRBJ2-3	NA	CASSPYLSGGTDTQYF
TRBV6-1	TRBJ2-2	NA	CASRQTGDTGELFF
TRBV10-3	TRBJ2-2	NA	CAISFKLAGGQNTGELFF
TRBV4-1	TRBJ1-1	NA	CASSQIDRAGSAFF